This T cell receptor beta chain stems from a study of blood T cell repertoires in COVID-19. Sequencing was performed with immunoSEQ multiplex PCR; in TCRdb, only in-frame clones are kept and a portion is missing. The table has roughly 80,000 clones, approximately 80% seen once. The CDR3 has 14 residues. Trimming removed 2 bases at V and 0 bases at J, with 7 bases between. Germline-derived CDR1 and CDR2 are ENHRY and SYGVKD. V usage is TRBV10-3 and J usage is TRBJ1-1; the D is unclear. The sample taken for sequencing was peripheral blood. This clonotype was obtained from an elderly man with acute or convalescent COVID-19. CDR3 nucleotide sequence: TGTGCCATCAGTGAGCGACTCATGAACACTGAAGCTTTCTTT. It codes for CAISERLMNTEAFF.